The 9 T cell receptor beta chains below all came from one sample that was sequenced in a study of T cell changes during pregnancy in multiple sclerosis (dated by TCRdb to about 2019). Libraries were made using the immunoSEQ multiplex PCR assay. Sourced from immuneACCESS, this table was stored by TCRdb with only in-frame sequences that have V and J called. A share of the clones is absent; for the studies checked, an unresolved V gene accounts for under half, and the remainder has no known explanation. The sample profile shows around 70,000 clones; approximately 92% of them were found once. The top ten constitute approximately 2.2% of the sample. Specimen: peripheral blood, collected before pregnancy. These receptors all come from a female donor with multiple sclerosis, enrolled in a pregnancy study.

J is TRBJ2-1 and V is TRBV7-3; TRBD1 matches at 9 bases. This CDR3 is 15 amino acids long. CDR1 is SGHTA and CDR2 is FQGTGA in the germline V gene. Trimming cost V 8 bases and J 4 bases; bases outside gene matches: 9. Here the CDR3 DNA reads TGTGCCAGCGGCTCACCGGGACAGGGTTACAATGAGCAGTTCTTC. It encodes CASGSPGQGYNEQFF.

This chain connects TRBV6-1 to TRBJ1-4, with a possible D match to TRBD1 (6 bases). This CDR3 has 14 residues. CDR1 MNHNS and CDR2 SASEGT come from the germline V gene. V shed 3 bases and J shed 7 bases, with 12 bases lying between them. CDR3 sequence reads: CASSDGQTREKLFF. The CDR3 DNA reads as TGTGCCAGCAGTGACGGACAGACCCGTGAAAAACTGTTTTTT.

The chain joins TRBV5-1 to TRBJ2-1; D is undetermined. Germline V CDR1 and CDR2: SGHRS, YFSETQ. This CDR3 contains 15 residues. Trimming shortened V by 1 base and J by 1 base, and 9 bases separated the two germline ends. Written as DNA, the CDR3 is TGCGCCAGCAGCTTGAGTATACAGTCCTACAATGAGCAGTTCTTC. Translation gives CASSLSIQSYNEQFF.

The CDR3 sequence is CASSQDRAGGSDEQFF. CDR3 sequence (DNA): TGCGCCAGCAGCCAAGACCGAGCGGGAGGGTCGGATGAGCAGTTCTTC. This chain uses TRBV4-3 with TRBJ2-1, with TRBD2 matching 10 bases. CDR1 LGHNA and CDR2 YSLEER come from the germline V gene. V was clipped by 0 bases and J by 8 bases; unmatched bases: 7. The CDR3 spans 16 residues.

In DNA form, the CDR3 reads TGTGCCAGCAGCCCCCAGACTAGCGGGAGGATCCCCAGCACCGGGGAGCTGTTTTTT. Its protein is CASSPQTSGRIPSTGELFF. This sequence joins TRBV7-4 and TRBJ2-2; 13 positions agree with TRBD2. The germline V gene has CDR1 SGHVT and CDR2 SQSDAQ. V was pared by 5 bases and J by 4 bases, with 13 bases of the junction left unmatched. CDR3 size: 19 residues.

In DNA form, the CDR3 reads TGTGCCAGCAGCCTGGAAGCGGGAGTCGGCACAGATACGCAGTATTTT. This gives the protein CASSLEAGVGTDTQYF. This chain joins TRBV13 and TRBJ2-3; TRBD2 aligns across 8 bases. The CDR3 is 16 residues long. CDR1 PRHDT and CDR2 FYEKMQ come from the germline V gene (reference sequence). Unmatched junction bases numbered 8, after V lost 5 bases and J lost 1 base.

V usage is TRBV5-4 and J usage is TRBJ1-1; TRBD1 matches at 7 bases. V shed 0 bases and J 1 base; nucleotides not matched to a gene: 6. The CDR3 runs 16 residues. Germline V lookup: CDR1 SGHNT, CDR2 YYREEE (reference sequence). CDR3 in DNA: TGTGCCAGCAGCTTGGCGAAGGGGGCCGCGAACACTGAAGCTTTCTTT. Its translation is CASSLAKGAANTEAFF. The variable domain in full, with the rest retrieved from reference TRBV5-4 and TRBJ1-1, is ETGVTQSPTHLIKTRGQQVTLRCSSQSGHNTVSWYQQALGQGPQFIFQYYREEENGRGNFPPRFSGLQFPNYSSELNVNALELDDSALYLCASSLAKGAANTEAFFGQGTRLTVV.

The rearrangement links TRBV4-3 to TRBJ2-1; 10 bases line up with TRBD2. Trimming removed 0 bases from V and 15 bases from J; junction bases left unmatched: 5. Germline CDR1 LGHNA, CDR2 YSLEER. The CDR3 totals 13 residues. CDR3 sequence: CASSQEGSGRLFF. The CDR3 DNA is TGCGCCAGCAGCCAAGAAGGTAGCGGGAGGTTGTTCTTC.

This chain uses TRBV19 with TRBJ2-7; D ambiguous. The length of the CDR3 is 13 residues. Germline CDR1 reads LNHDA; CDR2 reads SQIVND (reference sequence). The V end lost 10 bases, the J end lost 0 bases, and 13 bases lay between the germline ends. CDR3 in amino acids: CATFDFTSYEQYF. The CDR3 DNA is TGTGCCACCTTCGACTTTACCTCCTACGAGCAGTACTTC. The full variable domain, in which reference TRBV19 and TRBJ2-7 provide the parts outside the CDR3, is DGGITQSPKYLFRKEGQNVTLSCEQNLNHDAMYWYRQDPGQGLRLIYYSQIVNDFQKGDIAEGYSVSREKKESFPLTVTSAQKNPTAFYLCATFDFTSYEQYFGPGTRLTVT.